The rows below give T cell receptor beta chains drawn from one sample of a study of glioma-infiltrating T cells after dendritic cell vaccination. This table comes from immunoSEQ multiplex PCR, and its TCRdb copy is limited to in-frame clones, with some not included. The data contain tens of thousands of clones, 85% to 90% of them singletons. Source: blood, taken before dendritic cell vaccination. The source is a human donor with glioblastoma. The CDR3 runs from the conserved cysteine through the conserved F or W. Each record gives: J gene, V gene, clone size, D gene, CDR3 protein, CDR3 DNA. The D gene is left open where the match is weak. Expanded clones get a size class; other rows say once, few or many, or leave the size out.

J gene: TRBJ1-4; V gene: TRBV6-1; clone size: few; D gene: TRBD1; CDR3 protein: CASTGTGGGNEKLFF; CDR3 DNA: TGTGCCAGCACTGGGACAGGGGGCGGGAATGAAAAACTGTTTTTT
J gene: TRBJ1-1; V gene: TRBV10-2; clone size: few; D gene: -; CDR3 protein: CASSEQAIRITEAFF; CDR3 DNA: TGCGCCAGCAGTGAACAGGCTATAAGGATCACTGAAGCTTTCTTT
J gene: TRBJ2-7; V gene: TRBV7-8; clone size: -; D gene: -; CDR3 protein: CASSSTENLYEQYF; CDR3 DNA: TGTGCCAGCAGCTCCACAGAGAATCTCTACGAGCAGTACTTC
J gene: TRBJ1-2; V gene: TRBV27; clone size: -; D gene: -; CDR3 protein: CASSLTDPRHNYGYTF; CDR3 DNA: TGTGCCAGCAGTCTGACAGATCCAAGGCATAACTATGGCTACACCTTC
J gene: TRBJ2-1; V gene: TRBV10-2; clone size: -; D gene: TRBD1; CDR3 protein: CASSGRDRVNEQFF; CDR3 DNA: TGCGCCAGCAGTGGACGGGACAGGGTCAATGAGCAGTTCTTC
J gene: TRBJ2-7; V gene: TRBV6-5; clone size: -; D gene: TRBD1; CDR3 protein: CASTPGQGSGEQYF; CDR3 DNA: TGTGCCAGCACCCCGGGACAGGGTTCGGGAGAGCAGTACTTC
J gene: TRBJ2-3; V gene: TRBV9; clone size: few; D gene: -; CDR3 protein: CASSVDGRDTQYF; CDR3 DNA: TGTGCCAGCAGCGTAGACGGGAGAGATACGCAGTATTTT
J gene: TRBJ2-3; V gene: TRBV29-1; clone size: -; D gene: TRBD2; CDR3 protein: CSVRGGAVDTQYF; CDR3 DNA: TGCAGCGTTCGCGGGGGAGCGGTAGATACGCAGTATTTT
J gene: TRBJ2-2; V gene: TRBV19; clone size: -; D gene: -; CDR3 protein: CASSYRNTGELFF; CDR3 DNA: TGTGCCAGTAGCTACAGGAACACCGGGGAGCTGTTTTTT
J gene: TRBJ2-7; V gene: TRBV25-1; clone size: -; D gene: -; CDR3 protein: CASSDSYEQYF; CDR3 DNA: TGTGCCAGCAGTGACAGCTACGAGCAGTACTTC
J gene: TRBJ2-1; V gene: TRBV5-1; clone size: -; D gene: TRBD2; CDR3 protein: CASSLALAGYNEQFF; CDR3 DNA: TGCGCCAGCAGCTTGGCCCTAGCGGGATACAATGAGCAGTTCTTC
J gene: TRBJ2-7; V gene: TRBV27; clone size: -; D gene: TRBD1; CDR3 protein: CASSPGGQGADEQYF; CDR3 DNA: TGTGCCAGCAGCCCTGGGGGCCAGGGGGCCGACGAGCAGTACTTC
J gene: TRBJ2-3; V gene: TRBV5-4; clone size: -; D gene: -; CDR3 protein: CASSLVSDTQYF; CDR3 DNA: TGTGCCAGCAGCTTGGTTTCGGATACGCAGTATTTT
J gene: TRBJ1-2; V gene: TRBV4-1; clone size: -; D gene: -; CDR3 protein: CASSGGMGIYGYTF; CDR3 DNA: TGCGCCAGCAGCGGGGGGATGGGAATCTATGGCTACACCTTC
J gene: TRBJ2-7; V gene: TRBV6-5; clone size: -; D gene: -; CDR3 protein: CASSYKEGAREQYF; CDR3 DNA: TGTGCCAGCAGTTATAAGGAGGGGGCGAGAGAGCAGTACTTC
J gene: TRBJ2-3; V gene: TRBV6-1; clone size: -; D gene: TRBD1; CDR3 protein: CASSETGIADTQYF; CDR3 DNA: TGTGCCAGCAGTGAGACAGGGATCGCAGATACGCAGTATTTT
J gene: TRBJ2-3; V gene: TRBV29-1; clone size: -; D gene: TRBD2; CDR3 protein: CSVAGGYDTQYF; CDR3 DNA: TGCAGCGTTGCGGGAGGGTATGATACGCAGTATTTT
J gene: TRBJ1-1; V gene: TRBV28; clone size: -; D gene: TRBD1; CDR3 protein: CASRRTGVENTEAFF; CDR3 DNA: TGTGCCAGCAGACGGACAGGAGTCGAGAACACTGAAGCTTTCTTT
J gene: TRBJ2-7; V gene: TRBV11-1; clone size: -; D gene: -; CDR3 protein: CASEAGQLGYEQYF; CDR3 DNA: TGTGCCAGCGAGGCGGGACAGTTGGGCTACGAGCAGTACTTC
J gene: TRBJ2-2; V gene: TRBV2; clone size: -; D gene: -; CDR3 protein: CASSTDTGELFF; CDR3 DNA: TGTGCCAGCAGTACGGACACCGGGGAGCTGTTTTTT
J gene: TRBJ1-1; V gene: TRBV6-5; clone size: -; D gene: TRBD1; CDR3 protein: CASSYRGTANTEAFF; CDR3 DNA: TGTGCCAGCAGTTACCGGGGGACAGCGAACACTGAAGCTTTCTTT
J gene: TRBJ2-1; V gene: TRBV4-2; clone size: -; D gene: -; CDR3 protein: CASSQEGRGSSYNEQFF; CDR3 DNA: TGTGCCAGCAGCCAAGAGGGTCGGGGAAGCTCCTACAATGAGCAGTTCTTC
J gene: TRBJ2-7; V gene: TRBV29-1; clone size: -; D gene: -; CDR3 protein: CSVEAGRGYEQYF; CDR3 DNA: TGCAGCGTTGAAGCGGGGAGAGGATACGAGCAGTACTTC
J gene: TRBJ1-1; V gene: TRBV9; clone size: -; D gene: -; CDR3 protein: CASSAGRLTEAFF; CDR3 DNA: TGTGCCAGCAGCGCGGGGAGGCTTACTGAAGCTTTCTTT
J gene: TRBJ1-5; V gene: TRBV6-5; clone size: -; D gene: -; CDR3 protein: CASSYSWTNQPQHF; CDR3 DNA: TGTGCCAGCAGTTACTCGTGGACAAATCAGCCCCAGCATTTT